The sequence of this T cell receptor (beta chain) was determined in a study of CD8+ T cells in alopecia areata. RNA was isolated and reverse transcribed to cDNA, the sequencing template. The repertoire was sequenced with immunoSEQ multiplex PCR; TCRdb's copy has only in-frame clones and lacks some. The sample was found to contain more than 250,000 clones, and every one recurs. The ends lost 4 bases at V and 0 bases at J; junction bases unmatched: 3. This CDR3 contains 14 residues. Germline V gene data show CDR1 as FNHDT and CDR2 as SITEND (reference sequence). This clone appeared a few times. The target antigen is unknown. A much larger clone sits a single nucleotide away, making a read error possible. Gene names are mouse gene names. The CDR3 end lies 4 residues beyond the end of the read and is filled in from the germline J gene. Other DNA sequences in the same sample also yield this CDR3. The study's findings and limits: Clonality was higher in lesional than normal scalp, especially in alopecia totalis/universalis.

Pooled cells of cutaneous lymph node origin were sorted on CD4, CD8alpha, NKG2D, NKG2ACE and other markers. The TCR was taken from a C3H/HeJ mouse with alopecia areata. This line is of MHC haplotype H2-k. The J gene is TRBJ1-2, the V gene TRBV19; 7 positions agree with TRBD1. The sample comprised CD4+ T cells sorted from a lymph node. The CDR3 region is CASSPQGANSDYTF. CDR3 DNA, as far as it was read: TGTGCCAGCAGTCCTCAGGGGGCAAACTCC.